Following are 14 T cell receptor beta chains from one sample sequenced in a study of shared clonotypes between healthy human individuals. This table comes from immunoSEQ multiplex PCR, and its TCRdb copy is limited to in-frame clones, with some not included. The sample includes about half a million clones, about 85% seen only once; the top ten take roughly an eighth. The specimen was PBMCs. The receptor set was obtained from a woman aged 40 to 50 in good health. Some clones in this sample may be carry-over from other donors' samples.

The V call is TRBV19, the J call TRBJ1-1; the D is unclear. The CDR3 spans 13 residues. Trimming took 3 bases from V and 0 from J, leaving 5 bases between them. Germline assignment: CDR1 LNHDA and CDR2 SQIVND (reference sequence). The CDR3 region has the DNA TGTGCCAGTAGTATGGTAGTGAACACTGAAGCTTTCTTT. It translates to CASSMVVNTEAFF.

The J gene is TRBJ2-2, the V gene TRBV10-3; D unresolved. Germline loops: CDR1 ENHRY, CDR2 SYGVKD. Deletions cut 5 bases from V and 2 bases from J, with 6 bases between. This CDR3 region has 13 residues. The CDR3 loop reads CAISPPNTGELFF. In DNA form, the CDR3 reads TGTGCCATCAGTCCACCTAACACCGGGGAGCTGTTTTTT.

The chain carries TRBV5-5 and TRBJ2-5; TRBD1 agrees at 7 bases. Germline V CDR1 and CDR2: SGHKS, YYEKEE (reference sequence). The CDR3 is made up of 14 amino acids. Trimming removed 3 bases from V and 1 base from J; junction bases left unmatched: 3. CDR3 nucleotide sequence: TGTGCCAGCAGCTCGGACAGGAGCCAAGAGACCCAGTACTTC. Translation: CASSSDRSQETQYF.

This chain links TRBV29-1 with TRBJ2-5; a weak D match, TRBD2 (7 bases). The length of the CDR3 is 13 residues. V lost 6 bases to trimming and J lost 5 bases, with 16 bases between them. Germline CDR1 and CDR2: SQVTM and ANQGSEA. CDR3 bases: TGCAGCGTGGGGGGGCTGGCTGGGGAGACCCAGTACTTC. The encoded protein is CSVGGLAGETQYF.

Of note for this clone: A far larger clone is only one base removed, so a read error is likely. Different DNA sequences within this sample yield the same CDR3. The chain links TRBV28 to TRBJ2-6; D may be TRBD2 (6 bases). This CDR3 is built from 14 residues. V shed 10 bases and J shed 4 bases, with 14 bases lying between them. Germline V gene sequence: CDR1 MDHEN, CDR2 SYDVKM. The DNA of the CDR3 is TGTGCCACCGGAGGGGCAGCAGGGGCCAACGTCCTGACTTTC. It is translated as CATGGAAGANVLTF.

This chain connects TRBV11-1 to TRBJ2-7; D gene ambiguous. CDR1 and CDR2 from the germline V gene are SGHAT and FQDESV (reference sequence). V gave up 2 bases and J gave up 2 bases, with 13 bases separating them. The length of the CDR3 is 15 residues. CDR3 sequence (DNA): TGTGCCAGCAGCTTATTAACGTCGAAAGCCTACGAGCAGTACTTC. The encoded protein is CASSLLTSKAYEQYF.

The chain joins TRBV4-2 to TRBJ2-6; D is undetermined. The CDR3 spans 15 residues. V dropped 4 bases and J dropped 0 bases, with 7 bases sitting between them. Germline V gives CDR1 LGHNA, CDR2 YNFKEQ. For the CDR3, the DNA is TGTGCCAGCAGCCTCAGGCGCTCTGGGGCCAACGTCCTGACTTTC. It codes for CASSLRRSGANVLTF.

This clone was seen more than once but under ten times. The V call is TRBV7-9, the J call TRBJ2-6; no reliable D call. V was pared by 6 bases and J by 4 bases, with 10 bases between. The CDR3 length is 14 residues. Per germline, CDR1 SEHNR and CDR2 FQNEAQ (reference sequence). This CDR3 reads CASSRTAGANVLTF. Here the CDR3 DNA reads TGTGCCAGCAGTCGGACGGCCGGGGCCAACGTCCTGACTTTC.

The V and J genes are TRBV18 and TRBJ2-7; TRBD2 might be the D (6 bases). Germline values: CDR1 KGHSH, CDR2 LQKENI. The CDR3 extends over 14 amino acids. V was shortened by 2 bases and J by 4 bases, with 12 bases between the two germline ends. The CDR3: CASSPSRELYEQYF. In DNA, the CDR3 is TGTGCCAGCTCACCAAGTCGGGAGCTGTACGAGCAGTACTTC. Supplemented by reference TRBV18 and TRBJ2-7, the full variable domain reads NAGVMQNPRHLVRRRGQEARLRCSPMKGHSHVYWYRQLPEEGLKFMVYLQKENIIDESGMPKERFSAEFPKEGPSILRIQQVVRGDSAAYFCASSPSRELYEQYFGPGTRLTVT.

The CDR3 nucleotides are TGTGCCAGCAGTCTAATGACAGGGGTTGGTCAGCCCCAGCATTTT. Translating it yields CASSLMTGVGQPQHF. The V call is TRBV28, the J call TRBJ1-5; TRBD1 matches at 8 bases. Trimming cost V 5 bases and J 6 bases; bases outside gene matches: 9. The CDR3 length is 15 residues. Germline V gene sequence: CDR1 MDHEN, CDR2 SYDVKM.

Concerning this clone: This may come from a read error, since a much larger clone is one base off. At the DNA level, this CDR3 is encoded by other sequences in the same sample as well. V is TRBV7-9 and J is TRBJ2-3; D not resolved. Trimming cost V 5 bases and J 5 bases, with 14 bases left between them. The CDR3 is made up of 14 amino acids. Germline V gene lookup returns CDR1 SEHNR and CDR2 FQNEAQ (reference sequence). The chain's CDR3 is CASSPPASGDTQYF. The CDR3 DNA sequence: TGTGCCAGCAGCCCCCCCGCATCGGGAGATACGCAGTATTTT.

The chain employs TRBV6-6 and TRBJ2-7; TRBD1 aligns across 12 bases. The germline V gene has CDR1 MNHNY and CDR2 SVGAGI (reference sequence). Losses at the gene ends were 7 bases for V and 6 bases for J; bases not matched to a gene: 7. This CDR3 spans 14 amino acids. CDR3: CASKQGQGAGEQYF. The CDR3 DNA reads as TGTGCCAGCAAGCAGGGACAGGGGGCGGGCGAGCAGTACTTC.

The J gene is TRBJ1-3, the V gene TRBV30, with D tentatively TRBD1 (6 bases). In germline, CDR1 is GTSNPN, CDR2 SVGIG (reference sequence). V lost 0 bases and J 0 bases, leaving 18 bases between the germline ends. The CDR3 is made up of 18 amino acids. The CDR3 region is CAWSVYREGQISGNTIYF. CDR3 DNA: TGTGCCTGGAGTGTATACCGAGAGGGACAAATCTCTGGAAACACCATATATTTT.

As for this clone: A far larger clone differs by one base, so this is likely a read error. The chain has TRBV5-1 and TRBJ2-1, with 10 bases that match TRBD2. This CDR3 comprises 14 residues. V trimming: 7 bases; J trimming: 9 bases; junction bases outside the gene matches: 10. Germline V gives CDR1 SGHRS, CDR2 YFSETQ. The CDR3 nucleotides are TGCGCCAGCGGCGGGGATAGCGGGAGGATTGAGCAGTTCTTC. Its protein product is CASGGDSGRIEQFF.